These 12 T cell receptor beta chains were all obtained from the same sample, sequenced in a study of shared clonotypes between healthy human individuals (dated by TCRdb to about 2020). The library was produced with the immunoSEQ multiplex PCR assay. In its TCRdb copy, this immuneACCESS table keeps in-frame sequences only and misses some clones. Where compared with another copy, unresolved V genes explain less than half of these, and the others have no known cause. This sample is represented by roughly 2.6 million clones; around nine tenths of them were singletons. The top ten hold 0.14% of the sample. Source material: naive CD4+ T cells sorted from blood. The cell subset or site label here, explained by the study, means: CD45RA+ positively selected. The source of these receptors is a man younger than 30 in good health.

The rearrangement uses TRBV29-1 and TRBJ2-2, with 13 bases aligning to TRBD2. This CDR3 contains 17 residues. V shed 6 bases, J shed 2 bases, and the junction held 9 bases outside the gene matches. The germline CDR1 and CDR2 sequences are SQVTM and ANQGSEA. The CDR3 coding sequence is TGCAGCGTCCTCTTGCGGGGACTAGCGGGAAACACCGGGGAGCTGTTTTTT. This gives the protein CSVLLRGLAGNTGELFF.

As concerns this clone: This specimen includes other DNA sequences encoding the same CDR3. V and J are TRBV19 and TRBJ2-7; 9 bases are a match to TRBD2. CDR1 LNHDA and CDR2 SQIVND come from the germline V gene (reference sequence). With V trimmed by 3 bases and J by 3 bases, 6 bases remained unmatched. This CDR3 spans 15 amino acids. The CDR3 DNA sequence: TGTGCCAGTAGTATCTTAGCGGGAGCCAGCTACGAGCAGTACTTC. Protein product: CASSILAGASYEQYF.

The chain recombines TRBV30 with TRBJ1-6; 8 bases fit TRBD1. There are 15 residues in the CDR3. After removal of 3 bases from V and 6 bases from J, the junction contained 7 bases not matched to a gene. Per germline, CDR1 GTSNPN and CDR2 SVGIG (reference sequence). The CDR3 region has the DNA TGTGCCTGGAGAAAGACAGGGGTTCTTAATTCACCCCTCCACTTT. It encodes CAWRKTGVLNSPLHF.

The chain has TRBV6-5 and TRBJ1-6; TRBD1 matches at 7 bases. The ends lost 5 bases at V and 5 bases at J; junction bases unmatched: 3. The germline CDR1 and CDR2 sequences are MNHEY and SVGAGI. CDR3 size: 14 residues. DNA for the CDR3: TGTGCCAGCAGTCCTACAGGGGATAATTCACCCCTCCACTTT. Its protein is CASSPTGDNSPLHF.

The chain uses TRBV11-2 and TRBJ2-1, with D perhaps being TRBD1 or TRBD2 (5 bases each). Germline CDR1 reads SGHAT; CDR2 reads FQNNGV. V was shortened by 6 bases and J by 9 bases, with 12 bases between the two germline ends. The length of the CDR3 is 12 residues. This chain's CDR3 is CASSTGLGEQFF. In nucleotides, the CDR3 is TGTGCCAGCAGTACGGGGCTCGGTGAGCAGTTCTTC.

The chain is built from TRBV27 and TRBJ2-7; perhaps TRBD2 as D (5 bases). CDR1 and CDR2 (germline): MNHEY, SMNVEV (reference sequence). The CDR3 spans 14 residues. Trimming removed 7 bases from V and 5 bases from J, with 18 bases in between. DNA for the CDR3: TGTGCCAGCAACTCCGGACTCAGCTTTAACGAGCAGTACTTC. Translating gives CASNSGLSFNEQYF.

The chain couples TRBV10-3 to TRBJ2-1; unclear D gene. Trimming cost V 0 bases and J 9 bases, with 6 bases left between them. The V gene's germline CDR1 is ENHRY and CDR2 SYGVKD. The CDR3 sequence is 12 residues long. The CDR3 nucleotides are TGTGCCATCAGTGAGTCCTGGGGTGAGCAGTTCTTC. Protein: CAISESWGEQFF.

The CDR3 spells CASSFDGRGSGYTF. The CDR3 DNA reads TGCGCCAGCAGCTTTGACGGCAGGGGGTCTGGCTACACCTTC. The gene calls are TRBV5-1 and TRBJ1-2; 7 bases are a match to TRBD1. Per the germline V gene, CDR1 is SGHRS and CDR2 is YFSETQ. This CDR3 contains 14 residues. J lost 7 bases, V lost 2 bases, and 8 bases had no gene match.

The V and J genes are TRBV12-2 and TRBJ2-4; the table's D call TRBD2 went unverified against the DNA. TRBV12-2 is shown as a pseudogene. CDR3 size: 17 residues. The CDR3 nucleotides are TGTGCAAGTCGCTTAGCGACAGAAGCGGGAGGGAGAAACATTCAGTACTTC. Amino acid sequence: CASRLATEAGGRNIQYF.

CDR3 DNA: TGCGCCAGCAGCCACCTCTGGACTAGCGGCCGCCAAGAGACCCAGTACTTC. Protein sequence: CASSHLWTSGRQETQYF. V is TRBV4-1 and J is TRBJ2-5, with 10 bases aligning to TRBD2. The CDR3 has 17 amino acids. After removal of 3 bases from V and 1 base from J, the junction contained 8 bases not matched to a gene. Germline CDR1 is MGHRA and CDR2 is YSYEKL.

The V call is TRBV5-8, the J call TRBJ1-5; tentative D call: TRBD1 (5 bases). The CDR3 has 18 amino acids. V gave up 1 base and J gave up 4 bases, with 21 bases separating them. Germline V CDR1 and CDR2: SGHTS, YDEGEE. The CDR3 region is CASSLRMFGARENQPQHF. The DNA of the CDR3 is TGTGCCAGCAGCTTGAGGATGTTTGGGGCAAGGGAGAATCAGCCCCAGCATTTT.

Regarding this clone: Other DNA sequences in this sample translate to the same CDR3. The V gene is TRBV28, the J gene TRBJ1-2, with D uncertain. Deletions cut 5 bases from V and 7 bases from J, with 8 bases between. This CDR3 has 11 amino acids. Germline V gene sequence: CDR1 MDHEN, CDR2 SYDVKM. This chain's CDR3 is CASSASGGYTF. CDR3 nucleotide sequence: TGTGCCAGCAGTGCATCGGGTGGCTACACCTTC.